Each of the 30 T cell receptor beta chains below was sequenced from the same sample in a study of OX40 agonist ivuxolimab in advanced cancers. To prepare the library, the immunoSEQ multiplex PCR assay was applied. TCRdb's version of the immuneACCESS table is confined to in-frame rearrangements and falls short of the full clone set. An unresolved V gene accounts for under half of the shortfall where checked; the remainder is of unknown origin. This sample holds around 62,000 clones; around 80% were observed only once. Of the sample, 1.5% to 2% is held by the ten largest clones. The material was CD4+ or CD8+ T cells sorted from blood, obtained in a trial of the OX40 agonist ivuxolimab. These receptors came from an adult with an advanced solid tumor such as melanoma, head and neck, liver or kidney cancer.

V is TRBV6-7 and J is TRBJ1-2; 9 bases agree with TRBD1. TRBV6-7 is classed as an ORF, of uncertain function. CDR3 length: 16 amino acids. The V segment lost 2 bases and the J segment 8 bases; nucleotides outside the gene matches: 12. CDR3 region: CASSYGNRGLREGYTF. The CDR3 DNA reads as TGTGCCAGCAGTTACGGCAACAGGGGGCTGCGGGAAGGCTACACCTTC.

The V and J genes are TRBV7-9 and TRBJ2-2; perhaps D is TRBD1 or TRBD2 (7 bases each). This CDR3 spans 15 amino acids. V was pared by 5 bases and J by 3 bases, with 13 bases between. Germline V gene sequence: CDR1 SEHNR, CDR2 FQNEAQ (reference sequence). Here the CDR3 reads CASSPGGADTGELFF. Written as DNA, the CDR3 is TGTGCCAGCAGCCCAGGGGGGGCAGACACCGGGGAGCTGTTTTTT.

The genes are TRBV4-2 and TRBJ2-3, with 8 bases identical to TRBD1. The CDR3 has 16 amino acids. Losses at the gene ends were 3 bases for V and 4 bases for J; bases not matched to a gene: 9. Germline values: CDR1 LGHNA, CDR2 YNFKEQ. Written as DNA, the CDR3 is TGTGCCAGCAGCCAGGACAGGGTTTACGGGGCAGATACGCAGTATTTT. Translating it yields CASSQDRVYGADTQYF.

The rearrangement uses TRBV9 and TRBJ1-4; D unclear. The CDR3 has 14 amino acids. Trimming removed 0 bases at V and 7 bases at J, with 10 bases between. Germline CDR1 and CDR2: SGDLS and YYNGEE. CDR3 bases: TGTGCCAGCAGCGTAGAGCAGAACCCTGAAAAACTGTTTTTT. It is translated as CASSVEQNPEKLFF.

The chain combines TRBV6-6 with TRBJ2-5; a weak D match, TRBD2 (7 bases). Deletions cut 5 bases from V and 5 bases from J, with 15 bases between. The CDR3 runs to 14 residues. Germline lookup yields CDR1 MNHNY and CDR2 SVGAGI (reference sequence). The CDR3 reads CASSPGGHSETQYF. The CDR3 bases are TGTGCCAGCAGTCCCGGGGGGCATAGCGAGACCCAGTACTTC.

Here the CDR3 reads CAWSVPSGSRGTQYF. The DNA for the CDR3 is TGTGCCTGGAGTGTTCCTAGCGGGAGCAGGGGTACGCAGTATTTT. The rearrangement joins TRBV30 to TRBJ2-3; 10 bases fit TRBD2. V lost 0 bases to trimming and J lost 8 bases; unmatched junction nucleotides: 8. Germline lookup yields CDR1 GTSNPN and CDR2 SVGIG (reference sequence). The CDR3 is 15 amino acids.

The chain carries TRBV19 and TRBJ2-5; 8 bases match TRBD1. V lost 4 bases and J lost 5; bases outside the gene matches: 9. The length of the CDR3 is 15 residues. CDR1 and CDR2 (germline): LNHDA, SQIVND (reference sequence). CDR3 nucleotides: TGTGCCAGTAGTACCAGGACAGGGACATGGGAGACCCAGTACTTC. Amino acid sequence: CASSTRTGTWETQYF.

The CDR3 sequence: CASSVLSSGNTIYF. CDR3 coding DNA: TGTGCCAGCAGCGTGTTAAGCTCTGGAAACACCATATATTTT. This rearrangement joins TRBV9 to TRBJ1-3; D ambiguous. Germline CDR1 SGDLS, CDR2 YYNGEE. Trimming cost V 2 bases and J 0 bases, with 6 bases left between them. The CDR3 is made up of 14 amino acids.

This sequence joins TRBV7-9 and TRBJ1-2; D is unclear. The CDR3 runs to 12 residues. Germline CDR1 and CDR2: SEHNR and FQNEAQ (reference sequence). V dropped 2 bases and J dropped 8 bases, with 9 bases sitting between them. The CDR3 sequence: CASSLKGYGYTF. The CDR3 DNA reads as TGTGCCAGCAGCTTAAAGGGTTACGGCTACACCTTC. Together with reference TRBV7-9 and TRBJ1-2, the CDR3 gives the full variable domain: DTGVSQNPRHKITKRGQNVTFRCDPISEHNRLYWYRQTLGQGPEFLTYFQNEAQLEKSRLLSDRFSAERPKGSFSTLEIQRTEQGDSAMYLCASSLKGYGYTFGSGTRLTVV.

This chain uses TRBV28 with TRBJ2-7; 7 nucleotides match TRBD1. Trimming at V came to 5 bases and at J to 10 bases, leaving 5 bases not matched to a gene. Germline loops: CDR1 MDHEN, CDR2 SYDVKM. This CDR3 is built from 11 residues. The CDR3, as DNA: TGTGCCAGCAGTCAACGACAGGGCCAGTACTTC. Protein product: CASSQRQGQYF. The full variable domain, its missing parts supplied by reference TRBV28 and TRBJ2-7, is DVKVTQSSRYLVKRTGEKVFLECVQDMDHENMFWYRQDPGLGLRLIYFSYDVKMKEKGDIPEGYSVSREKKERFSLILESASTNQTSMYLCASSQRQGQYFGPGTRLTVT.

The chain is built from TRBV11-2 and TRBJ1-1; no firm D call. Trimming shortened V by 6 bases and J by 1 base, and 12 bases separated the two germline ends. Looked up from germline, CDR1 is SGHAT and CDR2 is FQNNGV. CDR3 length: 14 residues. CDR3: CASRPYSGNTEAFF. The DNA for the CDR3 is TGTGCCAGCAGACCCTACTCGGGGAACACTGAAGCTTTCTTT.

The V call is TRBV27, the J call TRBJ2-7; perhaps TRBD2 as D (5 bases). The V and J ends lost 2 bases and 3 bases respectively, with 14 bases between them. The CDR3 spans 15 residues. Germline values: CDR1 MNHEY, CDR2 SMNVEV (reference sequence). As DNA, the CDR3 is TGTGCCAGCAGTTTAAGGCGCGGACTGGACTACGAGCAGTACTTC. This gives the protein CASSLRRGLDYEQYF.

V usage is TRBV19 and J usage is TRBJ2-2; D is perhaps TRBD2 (5 bases). Per germline, CDR1 LNHDA and CDR2 SQIVND (reference sequence). This CDR3 is built from 15 residues. V lost 1 base and J 5 bases, leaving 11 bases between the germline ends. CDR3 DNA sequence: TGTGCCAGTAGTATAGGCGGGTTTTCAACCGGGGAGCTGTTTTTT. Translation: CASSIGGFSTGELFF.

V usage is TRBV5-1 and J usage is TRBJ2-1; 9 nucleotides agree with TRBD2. Germline V gene lookup returns CDR1 SGHRS and CDR2 YFSETQ. Trimming removed 0 bases from V and 6 bases from J; junction bases left unmatched: 7. The CDR3 is 16 amino acids. DNA for the CDR3: TGCGCCAGCAGCTTGGACGGTAGCGGGAGTACCAATGAGCAGTTCTTC. It encodes CASSLDGSGSTNEQFF.

This chain uses TRBV5-6 with TRBJ1-2, with D unresolved. This CDR3 is 13 amino acids long. Germline V CDR1 and CDR2: SGHDT, YYEEEE. V gave up 5 bases and J gave up 4 bases, with 12 bases separating them. DNA of the CDR3: TGTGCCAGCAGTCGCGACATACTCTATGGCTACACCTTC. Translating it yields CASSRDILYGYTF.

The table lists this clone with a few counts. The rearrangement links TRBV4-1 to TRBJ2-3; TRBD1 matches 9 bases. CDR1 MGHRA and CDR2 YSYEKL come from the germline V gene. The length of the CDR3 is 16 residues. V dropped 2 bases and J dropped 6; count of bases not matched to a gene: 9. The CDR3 coding sequence is TGCGCCAGCAGCCAATCTACAGGGGGCTTAGGGGATACGCAGTATTTT. Its translation: CASSQSTGGLGDTQYF.

This chain joins TRBV28 and TRBJ2-7, with 7 bases lining up with TRBD2. Germline CDR1 MDHEN, CDR2 SYDVKM. The CDR3 runs to 15 residues. After removal of 7 bases from V and 2 bases from J, the junction contained 11 bases not matched to a gene. The CDR3 nucleotides read TGTGCCAGCAAAGCCTCGCGGGGAGGGACCTACGAGCAGTACTTC. Translated, it gives CASKASRGGTYEQYF. Full variable domain (outside the CDR3, taken from reference TRBV28 and TRBJ2-7): DVKVTQSSRYLVKRTGEKVFLECVQDMDHENMFWYRQDPGLGLRLIYFSYDVKMKEKGDIPEGYSVSREKKERFSLILESASTNQTSMYLCASKASRGGTYEQYFGPGTRLTVT.

This clone has a single count. The chain links TRBV30 to TRBJ1-3; TRBD1 is a possible D gene (5 bases). This CDR3 has 15 residues. V lost 3 bases to trimming and J lost 4 bases, with 16 bases between them. CDR1 and CDR2 from the germline V gene are GTSNPN and SVGIG (reference sequence). The CDR3 bases are TGTGCCTGGAGGGCCCTCGGGGGGACCGGAAACACCATATATTTT. This sequence encodes CAWRALGGTGNTIYF.

The chain has TRBV7-3 and TRBJ1-1; D possibly corresponds to TRBD1 (5 bases). There are 13 residues in the CDR3. Deletions cut 0 bases from V and 4 bases from J, with 6 bases between. CDR1 and CDR2 (germline): SGHTA, FQGTGA. CDR3 sequence (DNA): TGTGCCAGCAGCTTAACAGGGGTCACTGAAGCTTTCTTT. Translating gives CASSLTGVTEAFF.

The rearrangement links TRBV5-1 to TRBJ2-2; no clear D. V was cut by 0 bases and J by 5 bases, with 11 bases left in between. CDR3 size: 15 residues. Germline V gives CDR1 SGHRS, CDR2 YFSETQ. In DNA, the CDR3 is TGCGCCAGCAGCTTGGGCGTGTCGGGTACCGGGGAGCTGTTTTTT. Translation: CASSLGVSGTGELFF.

The J gene is TRBJ2-5, the V gene TRBV4-2; D is unclear. The germline gives CDR1 LGHNA, CDR2 YNFKEQ. Trimming stripped 10 bases from V and 0 bases from J, with 12 bases between. The CDR3 is 13 residues long. The CDR3 here is CATKAPDQETQYF. The CDR3 nucleotides are TGTGCCACCAAGGCACCTGACCAAGAGACCCAGTACTTC.

V usage is TRBV28 and J usage is TRBJ1-2; 9 bases are shared with TRBD1. The V gene's germline CDR1 is MDHEN and CDR2 SYDVKM. V trimming: 4 bases; J trimming: 6 bases; junction bases outside the gene matches: 6. CDR3 length equals 14 residues. CDR3 DNA sequence: TGTGCCAGCAGTTCGTACAGGGGGCCTCATGGCTACACCTTC. Translating gives CASSSYRGPHGYTF.

The chain is built from TRBV6-6 and TRBJ2-1, with D maybe TRBD2 (5 bases). The V end lost 6 bases, the J end lost 7 bases, and 16 bases lay between the germline ends. CDR3 length equals 14 residues. The germline CDR1 and CDR2 sequences are MNHNY and SVGAGI (reference sequence). CDR3: CASSGLKRGNEQFF. In nucleotides, the CDR3 is TGTGCCAGCAGCGGCCTAAAGAGAGGGAATGAGCAGTTCTTC.

The chain joins TRBV9 to TRBJ1-1; possible D gene TRBD1, 5 bases. CDR3 size: 15 residues. Trimming took off 4 bases at V and 4 bases at J, with 17 bases between the two ends. Germline loops: CDR1 SGDLS, CDR2 YYNGEE. The CDR3 nucleotides read TGTGCCAGCAGCCCGTTGGGGCAGGCGGGCACTGAAGCTTTCTTT. Its translation is CASSPLGQAGTEAFF.

The chain employs TRBV5-4 and TRBJ2-7; 7 nucleotides align to TRBD1. Germline V lookup: CDR1 SGHNT, CDR2 YYREEE (reference sequence). The CDR3 runs to 12 residues. Germline trimming cut 3 bases from V and 5 bases from J; bases unmatched to any gene: 2. Written as DNA, the CDR3 is TGTGCCAGCAGCTCCGACAGGGACGAGCAGTACTTC. Its protein is CASSSDRDEQYF.

The chain is built from TRBV2 and TRBJ1-5; possible D gene TRBD1, 6 bases. Per the germline V gene, CDR1 is SNHLY and CDR2 is FYNNEI. CDR3 length: 15 amino acids. With 5 bases removed from V and 3 bases from J, the gap between germline ends came to 14 bases. In DNA form, the CDR3 reads TGTGCCAGCAGTCCCCCGGGACACTCCAATCAGCCCCAGCATTTT. Protein sequence: CASSPPGHSNQPQHF. The variable domain in full, with the rest retrieved from reference TRBV2 and TRBJ1-5, is EPEVTQTPSHQVTQMGQEVILRCVPISNHLYFYWYRQILGQKVEFLVSFYNNEISEKSEIFDDQFSVERPDGSNFTLKIRSTKLEDSAMYFCASSPPGHSNQPQHFGDGTRLSIL.

V gene TRBV7-9 combines with J gene TRBJ1-4; D is perhaps TRBD1 (6 bases). Germline CDR1 is SEHNR and CDR2 is FQNEAQ (reference sequence). This CDR3 has 14 residues. Trimming stripped 5 bases from V and 6 bases from J, with 13 bases between. The CDR3 spells CASSRGPTDEKLFF. For the CDR3, the DNA is TGTGCCAGCAGCCGGGGGCCCACAGATGAAAAACTGTTTTTT.

The chain links TRBV19 to TRBJ1-2, with 9 bases identical to TRBD1. This CDR3 is built from 14 residues. Germline CDR1 reads LNHDA; CDR2 reads SQIVND (reference sequence). Losses at the gene ends were 6 bases for V and 4 bases for J; bases not matched to a gene: 6. CDR3 in amino acids: CASRPGQGLYGYTF. The CDR3 DNA is TGTGCCAGTAGGCCGGGACAGGGCCTCTATGGCTACACCTTC.

This clone was recorded a few times. The chain joins TRBV29-1 to TRBJ1-1; no definite D call. The germline gives CDR1 SQVTM, CDR2 ANQGSEA. Trimming shortened V by 6 bases and J by 0 bases, and 11 bases separated the two germline ends. CDR3 size: 13 residues. The CDR3 protein is CSVGEVMNTEAFF. The DNA of the CDR3 is TGCAGCGTCGGTGAGGTCATGAACACTGAAGCTTTCTTT. Based on the CDR3 plus reference TRBV29-1 and TRBJ1-1, the full variable domain is SAVISQKPSRDICQRGTSLTIQCQVDSQVTMMFWYRQQPGQSLTLIATANQGSEATYESGFVIDKFPISRPNLTFSTLTVSNMSPEDSSIYLCSVGEVMNTEAFFGQGTRLTVV.

Details on this clone: Different DNA sequences within this sample yield the same CDR3. This chain connects TRBV18 to TRBJ2-7; 8 positions agree with TRBD2. J was trimmed by 2 bases and V by 2 bases; bases with no gene match: 5. There are 15 residues in the CDR3. CDR1 is KGHSH, CDR2 LQKENI, per germline. CDR3 sequence reads: CASSPYAGGTYEQYF. DNA for the CDR3: TGTGCCAGCTCACCATACGCGGGAGGTACCTACGAGCAGTACTTC.